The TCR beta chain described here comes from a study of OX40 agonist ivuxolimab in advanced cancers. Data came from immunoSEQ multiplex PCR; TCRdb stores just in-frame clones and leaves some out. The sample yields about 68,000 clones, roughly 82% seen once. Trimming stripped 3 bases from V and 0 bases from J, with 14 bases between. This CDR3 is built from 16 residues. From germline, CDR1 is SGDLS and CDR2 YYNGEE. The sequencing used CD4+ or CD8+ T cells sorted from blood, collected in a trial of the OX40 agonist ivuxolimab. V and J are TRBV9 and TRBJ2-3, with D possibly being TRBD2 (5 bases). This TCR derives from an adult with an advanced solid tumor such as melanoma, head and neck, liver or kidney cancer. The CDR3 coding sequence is TGTGCCAGCAGCGCCCTAGGGAGCCCAAGCACAGATACGCAGTATTTT. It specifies CASSALGSPSTDTQYF.